The source of this TCR beta chain is a study of shared clonotypes between healthy human individuals. Study-level background: Per donor, three plates held CD4 naive cells, three held CD4 memory, two held CD8 naive and one held CD8 memory. Whole-study findings and limits: Sequencing depth was expected to affect clonotype sharing among donors. Generation probability values for non-shared clonotypes were lower than those for clonotypes shared by all four donors.

Trimming took off 0 bases at V and 2 bases at J, with 7 bases between the two ends. Germline V gene lookup returns CDR1 GTSNPN and CDR2 SVGIG (reference sequence). The CDR3 spans 13 residues. For every subset, genomic DNA was evenly distributed across several immunoSEQ plates. Sequencing was performed with immunoSEQ multiplex PCR; in TCRdb, only in-frame clones are kept and a portion is missing. The table includes under 2,500,000 clones, 90% to 97% detected once. With respect to this clone: Its antigen is as yet unknown. The sample contains more than one DNA sequence encoding this CDR3.

The chain couples TRBV30 to TRBJ1-2; the D is unclear. The clonotype was recovered from a man between 18 and 35 years old in good health. The sequenced sample consisted of naive CD4+ T cells sorted from blood. The sample's subset: CD45RA+ positively selected. This chain's CDR3 is CAWSVLRNYGYTF. The CDR3 DNA reads as TGTGCCTGGAGTGTACTTCGGAACTATGGCTACACCTTC.